This T cell receptor beta chain came from a study of radiation and T cells in renal cell carcinoma (TCRdb year 2020). Describing the broader study: The samples were drawn from a clinical trial, where primary renal cell carcinomas were treated with 15 Gy of stereotactic body radiation therapy and then removed by nephrectomy 4 weeks afterward. A total of roughly 53 samples underwent TCR beta sequencing, made up of about 26 tumors and about 27 peripheral blood samples. Across all 50 or so samples, 4,016,671 unique CDR3 nucleotide sequences, encoding about 2,700,000 unique CDR3 amino acid sequences, were identified.

The cysteine opens and the phenylalanine closes a CDR3 of 14 amino acids. Only CDR3 DNA is held: 42 bases, read in frame from base 1. The junction shows trimming of 0 bases on V and 3 bases on J, and the gene matches do not reach 3 bases of it. CDR1 is given as SGHRS and CDR2 as YFSETQ, both from the germline V gene. TCR beta libraries were generated from genomic DNA with the immunoSEQ kit, following the manufacturer's recommendations. Library preparation used a first multiplex PCR with proprietary primers, then a second PCR adding unique barcodes, with bead cleanups after each round. A kit-provided positive control reaction and a negative control reaction were included in every sample batch. The final libraries were assessed on an Agilent 4200 TapeStation D1000 ScreenTape, pooled by volume, and quantified by qPCR. An Illumina NextSeq500 fitted with a MidOutput 150-cycle cartridge performed the sequencing, running 156 Read1 cycles and 15 Index1 cycles with the kit's custom primers. The pooled library was loaded at 1.0 pM, and approximately 18% PhiX control was spiked in. The authors' pipeline ran thus. The vendor-processed data were analyzed in R, and a clonotype was defined as all T cells that share the same CDR3 nucleotide sequence. In the clone abundance analyses, frequencies in each sample were normalized to that sample's 10,000 most abundant clones. Public T cell clones, which averaged fewer than five per sample, were excluded before analysis. An abundance difference of at least 32-fold between compartments was the criterion for calling clonotypes tumor-enriched or baseline blood-enriched. A beta-binomial differential abundance model was used to identify clonotypes that were expanded or contracted between blood time points. Tumor-blood repertoire similarity was measured with the Baroni-Urbani and Buser coefficient, and group comparisons used two-tailed Wilcoxon tests in R. Here the immuneACCESS table is served through TCRdb, limited to in-frame sequences with V and J called. Missing clones are a known gap in these copies; in checked studies unresolved V genes cover under half, and the rest lacks a known reason. V and J calls and clone size come straight from that table; D and trimming were deduced from the DNA. For this sample the table gives 95,000 to 150,000 clones, of which around 85% were detected only once. Of the sample, around 6.1% falls within the top ten clones.

Findings and caveats that apply to the study as a whole: Because the trial had a single-armed design, the trial could not examine how radiation dose or scheduling affected the TCR repertoire. Dynamics of the blood repertoire were not tracked past 4 weeks after treatment. Because no pretreatment tumor biopsies were available, whether clonotypes were present in the tumor at baseline could not be determined. Top tumor clonotypes rose in blood from baseline to 2 weeks post-radiation, then contracted by 4 weeks, suggesting transient expansion of tumor-resident clones.

The time point label on this specimen signifies: blood 2 weeks post-SBRT. Reading the label with the study, this specimen's treatment or condition is: 15 Gy SBRT to primary tumor, nephrectomy 4 weeks later. Serial peripheral blood from radiation-treated patients was sampled at baseline, 2 weeks and 4 weeks after SBRT to track tumor-enriched clonotypes. Every patient's renal cell carcinoma showed clear cell pathology. The QIAamp DNA Blood Mini Kit (Qiagen) was used to prepare genomic DNA for TCR sequencing. The analyses included only samples that passed all quality control checks. About this clone: The antigen it binds to is not known. No base qualities exist here, and no much larger clone lies one base off it.

Sequences were derived from blood, sampled from a patient whose treatment included radiotherapy and nephrectomy. Here the chain combines TRBV5-1 and TRBJ2-7; TRBD1 agrees with 7 junctional bases. The TCR sequence derives from a man aged 50-59 years with renal cell carcinoma. This receptor carries the CDR3 CASSLGQGLYEQYF. The DNA reads TGCGCCAGCAGCTTGGGACAGGGCCTCTACGAGCAGTACTTC.